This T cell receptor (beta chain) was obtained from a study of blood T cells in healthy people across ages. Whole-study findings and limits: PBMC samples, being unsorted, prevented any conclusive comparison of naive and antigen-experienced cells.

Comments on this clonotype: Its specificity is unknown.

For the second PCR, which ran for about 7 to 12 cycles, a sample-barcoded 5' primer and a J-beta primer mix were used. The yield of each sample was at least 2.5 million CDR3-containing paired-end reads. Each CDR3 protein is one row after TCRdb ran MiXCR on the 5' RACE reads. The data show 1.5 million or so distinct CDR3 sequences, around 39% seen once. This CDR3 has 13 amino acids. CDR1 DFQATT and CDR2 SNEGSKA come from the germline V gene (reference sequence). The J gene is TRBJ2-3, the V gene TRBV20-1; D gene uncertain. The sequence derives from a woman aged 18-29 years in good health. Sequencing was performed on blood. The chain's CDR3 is CCPIDPTTDTQYF. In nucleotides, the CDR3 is TGCTGCCCCATCGACCCCACCACAGATACGCAGTATTTT.